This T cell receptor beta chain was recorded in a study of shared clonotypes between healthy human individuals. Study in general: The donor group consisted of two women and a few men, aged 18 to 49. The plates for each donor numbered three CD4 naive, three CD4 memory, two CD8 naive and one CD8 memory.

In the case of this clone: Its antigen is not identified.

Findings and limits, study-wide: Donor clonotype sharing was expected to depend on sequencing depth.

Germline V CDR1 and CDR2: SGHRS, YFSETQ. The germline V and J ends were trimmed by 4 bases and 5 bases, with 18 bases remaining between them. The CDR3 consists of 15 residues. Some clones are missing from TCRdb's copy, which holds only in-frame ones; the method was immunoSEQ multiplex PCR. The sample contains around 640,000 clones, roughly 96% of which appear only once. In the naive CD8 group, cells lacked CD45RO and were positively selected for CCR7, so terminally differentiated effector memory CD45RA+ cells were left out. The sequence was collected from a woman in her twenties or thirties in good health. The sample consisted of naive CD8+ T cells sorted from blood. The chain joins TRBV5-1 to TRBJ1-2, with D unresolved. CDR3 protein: CASSTSAGLPYGYTF. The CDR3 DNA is TGCGCCAGCAGCACCTCTGCCGGACTCCCATATGGCTACACCTTC.